This TCR beta chain was identified during a study of shared clonotypes between healthy human individuals (dated by TCRdb to between 2020 and 2021). Some background on the complete study: The cohort included a few men and a couple of women between 18 and 49 years of age. Per donor, three plates each were used for CD4 naive and CD4 memory, two for CD8 naive, and one for CD8 memory. Libraries were prepared and TCR repertoires were sequenced by different laboratories using diverse techniques, in order to increase sequencing depth and limit assay-specific biases. Leukapheresis yielded between about 0.85 and 9 billion PBMCs per donor. To estimate repertoire size and how much clonotypes are shared between individuals, the study performed deep sequencing of blood TCR repertoires from a few healthy adults.

A remark on this clone: Its antigen remains undetermined. Base-call qualities are not available, and no considerably larger clone is one nucleotide away.

Study-level results and caveats: Clonotypes shared by all four sorted-subset donors showed higher generation probabilities than non-shared clonotypes. Across four donors, about 5.2% of naive CD4, roughly 3.8% of naive CD8, under 2.5% of memory CD4, and approximately 0.4% of memory CD8 clonotypes were shared. Pairwise subsampling led to the expectation that sequencing depth would affect the degree of clonotype sharing among donors. Sampling was restricted to blood, and TCR repertoires in tissues likely differ from the TCR repertoires found in blood. The genetic and exposure-history diversity represented was limited by the small number of donors. Naive subsets generally had larger estimated clonotype richness than memory subsets. Rarefaction of sorted-subset datasets indicated incomplete sequencing despite the large sequencing depth.

V lost 3 bases and J lost 0 bases; the stretch between them is 13 bases long. CDR1 SGHRS and CDR2 YFSETQ are derived from the germline V gene. The CDR3 runs 16 amino acids, cysteine and phenylalanine included. Only CDR3 DNA is held: 48 bases, read in frame from base 1. Healthy HIV-negative adults with no recently reported acute infections or vaccinations were included as donors. Every donor was a Caucasian adult residing in Nashville, Tennessee, USA. CD4+ T cells were enriched through magnetic negative selection, after which naive cells were positively selected on CD45RA and the remaining negative fraction served as the memory subset. Blood was obtained by leukapheresis, after which PBMCs were separated by Ficoll-Histopaque density gradient centrifugation and cryopreserved in liquid nitrogen vapor phase. Analytical flow cytometry was used to check the purity and quantity of every magnetically sorted T cell population. Each sorted fraction had its genomic DNA isolated and then quantified by UV absorbance on a Nanodrop 2000c.

Using the deep immunoSEQ assay, multiplex PCR amplified TCR CDR3 regions from genomic DNA. Extracted genomic DNA from each cell subset was distributed evenly across all wells of several immunoSEQ 96-well plates, and each plate was treated as a replicate. Each replicate PCR for sorted subsets received around 0.2 ug genomic DNA, equal to about 30,000 T cell genomes. The purified libraries were quantified using a Qubit 3.0 fluorometer, sized with a Bioanalyzer 2100, and then quantified again using the KAPA Library Quantification kit. Each immunoSEQ 96-well plate was sequenced on its own single-read 150-cycle Illumina NextSeq 550 flow cell. The authors' analysis ran thus. The immunoSEQ output contained only junctional sequences without quality scores, so filtering could not match that applied to full-length reads. To assign V/J genes and CDR3, sequences were annotated against IMGT germline references using PyIR, a Python wrapper for IgBLAST v1.9. Reads were filtered out if the reads had weak V/J assignments (E-value above 1e-6), no CDR3, stop codons, out-of-frame junctions, or ambiguous translated residues. A V3J clonotype was defined by an identical inferred V gene, J gene, and CDR3 amino acid sequence. To compute the percentage overlap between repertoires, the number of shared unique clonotypes was divided by the size of the smaller repertoire. Richness of each repertoire was evaluated using RTK rarefaction, the Chao1 estimator, and Recon v2.1 estimates of unobserved clonotypes. OLGA was used to compute generation probabilities for all TCRbeta clonotypes that the gDNA method yielded from a few donors. In its TCRdb copy, this immuneACCESS table keeps in-frame sequences only and misses some clones. Where compared with another copy, unresolved V genes explain less than half of these, and the others have no known cause. The V and J calls and the clone size are those of that table, but D and trimming were determined from the DNA. The table for this sample lists some 2,100,000 clones; approximately 95% of them were counted only once. The biggest ten clones account for around 0.13% of the sample.

The TCR comes from a young man in good health. The sequence is built from TRBV5-1 and TRBJ1-3, and perhaps TRBD1 as D gene, on 5 matching bases. Sequences were obtained from naive CD4+ T cells sorted from blood. This specimen's cell subset or site label, per the study, means: CD45RA+ positively selected. The bases read TGCGCCAGCAGCTCCACCGGGACCGACTCTGGAAACACCATATATTTT. It translates to CASSSTGTDSGNTIYF.